This is a list of T cell receptor beta chains from one sample in a study of early T cells in non-severe SARS-CoV-2 infection. TCRdb reprocessed the 5' RACE reads via MiXCR and lists one record per CDR3 protein. The table shows roughly 62,000 distinct CDR3 sequences, with 6% to 8.5% occurring only once. The specimen was whole blood. The receptors shown here come from an adult who was a healthcare worker with PCR-confirmed SARS-CoV-2 infection or an uninfected control (not recorded which). CDR3s include the opening cysteine and the closing phenylalanine or tryptophan. A D gene is named only where the DNA matches it firmly. The size of a clone is reported for some rows only, either as once, few or many, or as a class for expanded clones.

TRBV30	NA	TRBJ2-2	NA	TGTGCCTGGAGTGTAACCGGGGAGCTGTTTTTT	CAWSVTGELFF
TRBV12-3/TRBV12-4	NA	TRBJ1-5	NA	TGTGCCAGCAGTGGGTGGGAGAATCAGCCCCAGCATTTT	CASSGWENQPQHF
TRBV7-3	few	TRBJ2-1	NA	TGTGCCAGCAGCTTGGGAGTGGGTAATGAGCAGTTCTTC	CASSLGVGNEQFF
TRBV7-9	many	TRBJ2-7	NA	TGTGCCAGCAGCAAAGACATAGTTTCCGAGCAGTACTTC	CASSKDIVSEQYF
TRBV20-1	many	TRBJ2-1	TRBD2	TGCAGTGCCCTAGCGGGAGGGTACAATGAGCAGTTCTTC	CSALAGGYNEQFF
TRBV5-1	few	TRBJ2-2	NA	TGCGCCAGCAGGGAGCCTACCGGGGAGCTGTTTTTT	CASREPTGELFF
TRBV28	NA	TRBJ1-5	NA	TGTGCCAGCACCCCCCACAGCTCTAGCAATCAGCCCCAGCATTTT	CASTPHSSSNQPQHF
TRBV7-6	many	TRBJ1-1	NA	TGTGCCAGCAGCTTACCAGGGTGGGCTGAAGCTTTCTTT	CASSLPGWAEAFF
TRBV14	NA	TRBJ2-4	NA	TGTGCCAGCAGCCAAGACCATCTTCTAGCCAAAAACATTCAGTACTTC	CASSQDHLLAKNIQYF
TRBV4-1	many	TRBJ2-3	TRBD2	TGCGCCAGCAGCCAAGGGGGACTAGCGGGGCCGCAGTATTTT	CASSQGGLAGPQYF
TRBV7-2	few	TRBJ2-1	TRBD2	TGTGCCAGCAGAGGACTAGCGGACAATGAGCAGTTCTTC	CASRGLADNEQFF
TRBV7-6	many	TRBJ2-3	NA	TGTGCCAGCAGCCTAGGGGGGACTAGCACAGATACGCAGTATTTT	CASSLGGTSTDTQYF
TRBV20-1	NA	TRBJ1-2	TRBD1	TGCAGTGCCGACAGGGGGCTACGTGCTAACTATGGCTACACCTTC	CSADRGLRANYGYTF